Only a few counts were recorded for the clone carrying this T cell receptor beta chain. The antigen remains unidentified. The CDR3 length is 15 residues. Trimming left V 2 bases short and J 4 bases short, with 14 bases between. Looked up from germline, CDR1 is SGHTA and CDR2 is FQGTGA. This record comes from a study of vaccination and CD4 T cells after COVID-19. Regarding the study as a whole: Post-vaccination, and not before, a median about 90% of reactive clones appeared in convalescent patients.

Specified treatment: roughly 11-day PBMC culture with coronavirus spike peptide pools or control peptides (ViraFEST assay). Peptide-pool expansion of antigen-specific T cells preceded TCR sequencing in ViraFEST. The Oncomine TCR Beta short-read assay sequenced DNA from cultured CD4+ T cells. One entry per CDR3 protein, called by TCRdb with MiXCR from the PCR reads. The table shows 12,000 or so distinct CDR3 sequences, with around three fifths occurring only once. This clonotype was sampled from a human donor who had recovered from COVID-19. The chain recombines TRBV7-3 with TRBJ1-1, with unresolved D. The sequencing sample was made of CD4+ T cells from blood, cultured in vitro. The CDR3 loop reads CASSLDGLKGTEAFF. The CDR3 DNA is TGTGCCAGCAGCTTAGACGGATTAAAGGGCACTGAAGCTTTCTTT.